This T cell receptor beta chain was sequenced during a study of human T cells and chemical hapten exposure. Looking at the study overall: The study lasted 20 to 25 weeks, and patients were dosed weekly with diphenylcyclopropenone on the scalp throughout. Study-wide results and limits: Donors, who had alopecia, may show an immune response that differs from healthy people's.

In its sample, this clonotype was seen many times. Its antigen is not known. TCRdb redid the calling of the RACE reads with MiXCR, one entry per CDR3 protein. Of tens of thousands of distinct CDR3 sequences listed, around 10% are singletons. Time point denoted: patch test 1, 2 weeks after DPC sensitization. The treatment denotes: therapeutic diphenylcyclopropenone sensitization with weekly scalp DPC. The CDR3 consists of 13 residues. Germline CDR1 SGDLS, CDR2 YYNGEE. Trimming left V 7 bases short and J 2 bases short, with 12 bases between. The sequence was collected from a woman in her forties or fifties with alopecia areata. Some clones in this sample may be carry-over from other donors' samples. Sequencing used whole blood, obtained in connection with sensitization to the hapten diphenylcyclopropenone (DPC). The chain combines TRBV9 with TRBJ1-1; a weak D match, TRBD1 (5 bases). CDR3 bases: TGTGCCAGCGGGAGGGGCCCCAACACTGAAGCTTTCTTT. Translating gives CASGRGPNTEAFF. Full variable domain (remainder filled in from reference TRBV9 and TRBJ1-1): DSGVTQTPKHLITATGQRVTLRCSPRSGDLSVYWYQQSLDQGLQFLIQYYNGEERAKGNILERFSAQQFPDLHSELNLSSLELGDSALYFCASGRGPNTEAFFGQGTRLTVV.